Below, 20 T cell receptor beta chains from the same sample are listed, as sequenced in a study of regulatory T cells in long-lasting Graves disease. TCR beta libraries were built with iRepertoire HTBI primers and Arm-PCR of CDR3 regions. TCRdb recomputed calls from the multiplex PCR reads with MiXCR, one row per CDR3 protein. Among under 450,000 distinct CDR3 sequences listed, around 22% were seen once. As for time point: persistent/refractory GD, antithyroid drugs over 5 years with positive TRAb. With RNA extracted from PBMCs as input, the TCR library was made. The sequencing used peripheral blood mononuclear cells (PBMCs), collected when the disease was refractory, from a patient treated with antithyroid drugs. These receptors were obtained from a female donor with Graves disease.

CDR3 region: CASSVRQGSAEAFF. The CDR3 nucleotides read TGCGCCAGCAGCGTCAGACAGGGTAGCGCTGAAGCTTTCTTT. V gene TRBV5-1 combines with J gene TRBJ1-1; 7 bases match TRBD1. The junction had 9 bases not matched to a gene; V was cut back by 4 bases and J by 6 bases. CDR1 is SGHRS, CDR2 YFSETQ, per germline. CDR3 size: 14 residues.

The genes are TRBV9 and TRBJ1-2; D is possibly TRBD1 (5 bases). Germline assignment: CDR1 SGDLS and CDR2 YYNGEE. Trimming cost V 5 bases and J 4 bases, with 12 bases left between them. The CDR3 is made up of 13 amino acids. This CDR3 reads CASSVQGGYGYTF. DNA for the CDR3: TGTGCCAGCAGTGTCCAGGGAGGCTATGGCTACACCTTC. The variable domain in full, completed from reference TRBV9 and TRBJ1-2, reads DSGVTQTPKHLITATGQRVTLRCSPRSGDLSVYWYQQSLDQGLQFLIQYYNGEERAKGNILERFSAQQFPDLHSELNLSSLELGDSALYFCASSVQGGYGYTFGSGTRLTVV.

The V call is TRBV6-5, the J call TRBJ2-4; 12 positions match TRBD1. CDR1 MNHEY and CDR2 SVGAGI come from the germline V gene. V shed 0 bases and J 2 bases; nucleotides not matched to a gene: 11. The CDR3 is 20 residues long. This chain's CDR3 is CASSYSVKPGQGASKNIQYF. CDR3 nucleotides: TGTGCCAGCAGTTACTCGGTCAAGCCGGGACAGGGGGCGTCCAAAAACATTCAGTACTTC.

This chain connects TRBV7-9 to TRBJ2-7, with 7 positions matching TRBD1. Germline V CDR1 and CDR2: SEHNR, FQNEAQ (reference sequence). The CDR3 runs to 15 residues. V shed 6 bases and J 2 bases; nucleotides not matched to a gene: 10. CDR3 nucleotide sequence: TGTGCCAGCAGTGGACCGGGACAGACAACCTACGAGCAGTACTTC. It specifies CASSGPGQTTYEQYF.

V is TRBV10-3 and J is TRBJ1-5; 7 nucleotides agree with TRBD1. V shed 6 bases, J shed 0 bases, and the junction held 5 bases outside the gene matches. Germline V gene data show CDR1 as ENHRY and CDR2 as SYGVKD. The CDR3 contains 15 residues. This chain's CDR3 is CAIRPGQSSNQPQHF. The CDR3 nucleotides are TGTGCCATCAGACCGGGACAGAGTAGCAATCAGCCCCAGCATTTT.

J is TRBJ2-7 and V is TRBV14, with 7 bases identical to TRBD2. J lost 3 bases, V lost 0 bases, and 5 bases had no gene match. CDR1 is SGHDN, CDR2 FVKESK, per germline. This CDR3 is built from 15 residues. The CDR3 loop is CASSQDAGDLYEQYF. CDR3 coding DNA: TGTGCCAGCAGCCAAGACGCGGGGGACCTCTACGAGCAGTACTTC.

For this clonotype: Given a much more abundant clone one base away, this may be a read error. V gene TRBV11-3 combines with J gene TRBJ2-5; D call uncertain. CDR1 and CDR2 (germline): SGHNT, YENEEA. The CDR3 is made up of 15 amino acids. This CDR3 is CASSLEFRFKETQCF. The CDR3, as DNA: TGTGCCAGCAGCTTAGAGTTCAGATTCAAAGAGACCCAGTGCTTC.

The chain has TRBV3-1 and TRBJ1-3; D not resolved. V was pared by 2 bases and J by 0 bases, with 11 bases between. Germline lookup yields CDR1 LGHDT and CDR2 YNNKEL (reference sequence). The length of the CDR3 is 16 residues. CDR3 DNA: TGTGCCAGCAGCCAAATACGGTTTGGCTCTGGAAACACCATATATTTT. Translation: CASSQIRFGSGNTIYF.

The chain couples TRBV29-1 to TRBJ1-1, with a weak D call TRBD1 (6 bases). Trimming removed 6 bases from V and 2 bases from J, with 13 bases in between. The CDR3 has 13 amino acids. Germline V CDR1 and CDR2: SQVTM, ANQGSEA. The CDR3 sequence is CSVQTGLNTEAFF. DNA of the CDR3: TGCAGCGTCCAAACAGGGTTAAACACTGAAGCTTTCTTT. Using reference TRBV29-1 and TRBJ1-1 for the parts outside the CDR3, the full variable domain is SAVISQKPSRDICQRGTSLTIQCQVDSQVTMMFWYRQQPGQSLTLIATANQGSEATYESGFVIDKFPISRPNLTFSTLTVSNMSPEDSSIYLCSVQTGLNTEAFFGQGTRLTVV.

This clonotype was recorded at least ten times. The V gene is TRBV2, the J gene TRBJ1-4; D is possibly TRBD1 (6 bases). Germline V gives CDR1 SNHLY, CDR2 FYNNEI. The length of the CDR3 is 14 residues. V shed 3 bases and J shed 7 bases, with 12 bases lying between them. This CDR3 is CASSESGAREKLFF. For the CDR3, the DNA is TGTGCCAGCAGTGAGTCGGGGGCGCGTGAAAAACTGTTTTTT.

The rearrangement uses TRBV27 and TRBJ1-3; D is ambiguous. CDR3 length: 10 amino acids. V was cut by 10 bases and J by 4 bases, with 5 bases left in between. Per germline, CDR1 MNHEY and CDR2 SMNVEV (reference sequence). Here the CDR3 DNA reads TGTGCCAACCCGGGAAACACCATATATTTT. This encodes CANPGNTIYF.

This clonotype has a handful of counts. Germline is not matched at one junction end, which may reflect a read error. This rearrangement joins TRBV12-3 or TRBV12-4 to TRBJ2-5; 14 bases match TRBD2. The CDR3 has 17 amino acids. CDR3 residues: CASSFGTSGSLQEAQYF. CDR3 coding DNA: TGTGCCAGCAGTTTCGGGACTAGCGGGAGTCTACAAGAGGCCCAGTACTTC.

The genes are TRBV19 and TRBJ1-1; D is ambiguous. Germline V gene lookup returns CDR1 LNHDA and CDR2 SQIVND (reference sequence). Trimming took 6 bases from V and 4 from J, leaving 15 bases between them. The CDR3 runs to 14 residues. The CDR3 DNA reads as TGTGCCAGTAGGGGGAACGGGCGGGGCACTGAAGCTTTCTTT. Its translation is CASRGNGRGTEAFF.

This clonotype has more than one count but fewer than ten. V is TRBV19 and J is TRBJ1-6; a possible D gene is TRBD1 (5 bases). V dropped 5 bases and J dropped 9 bases, with 11 bases sitting between them. Germline loops: CDR1 LNHDA, CDR2 SQIVND (reference sequence). The CDR3 sequence is 13 residues long. CDR3 nucleotides: TGTGCCAGTAGTCCCGGGACTACTTCACCCCTCCACTTT. This encodes CASSPGTTSPLHF. Looking up the rest from reference TRBV19 and TRBJ1-6 gives the full variable domain: DGGITQSPKYLFRKEGQNVTLSCEQNLNHDAMYWYRQDPGQGLRLIYYSQIVNDFQKGDIAEGYSVSREKKESFPLTVTSAQKNPTAFYLCASSPGTTSPLHFGNGTRLTVT.

This clonotype has a handful of counts. The chain couples TRBV3-1 to TRBJ2-7; D unresolved. From germline, CDR1 is LGHDT and CDR2 YNNKEL (reference sequence). V lost 1 base and J lost 3, with 4 bases in between. The CDR3 runs 12 residues. The CDR3 DNA sequence: TGTGCCAGCAGCCAAGTAATCTACGAGCAGTACTTC. Translated: CASSQVIYEQYF.

This clonotype has only a few counts. V usage is TRBV6-5 and J usage is TRBJ1-1, with D maybe TRBD1 (5 bases). Germline-derived CDR1 and CDR2 are MNHEY and SVGAGI. The CDR3 length is 14 residues. The V and J ends lost 3 bases and 4 bases respectively, with 12 bases between them. Here the CDR3 DNA reads TGTGCCAGCAGTTATGTCAGGGAAAGCACTGAAGCTTTCTTT. Its translation is CASSYVRESTEAFF.

This clonotype was seen a handful of times. This rearrangement joins TRBV19 to TRBJ2-7, with TRBD2 matching over 14 bases. The V gene's germline CDR1 is LNHDA and CDR2 SQIVND (reference sequence). CDR3 length: 18 residues. The V gene end was trimmed by 4 bases and the J gene end by 2 bases; junction bases not matched to a gene: 10. The CDR3 DNA reads TGTGCCAGTAGTAAGTCCGGGACTAGCGGGAGAAGGACCTACGAGCAGTACTTC. The encoded protein is CASSKSGTSGRRTYEQYF.

This clonotype appeared many times. The V gene is TRBV6-1, the J gene TRBJ1-6, with D possibly being TRBD1 (5 bases). The germline CDR1 and CDR2 sequences are MNHNS and SASEGT. V shed 10 bases and J shed 6 bases, with 10 bases lying between them. The length of the CDR3 is 12 residues. CDR3 sequence: CATGRANSPLHF. CDR3 coding DNA: TGTGCCACCGGCAGGGCTAATTCACCCCTCCACTTT.

This clonotype has ten or more counts. The genes are TRBV5-1 and TRBJ1-4; TRBD1 agrees at 7 bases. The CDR3 covers 15 residues. After removal of 0 bases from V and 3 bases from J, the junction contained 2 bases not matched to a gene. Germline V lookup: CDR1 SGHRS, CDR2 YFSETQ. CDR3 bases: TGCGCCAGCAGCTTGGGACAGGGTGCTAATGAAAAACTGTTTTTT. As protein: CASSLGQGANEKLFF.

The genes are TRBV7-9 and TRBJ1-2; D is uncertain. V lost 5 bases and J 4 bases, leaving 11 bases between the germline ends. This CDR3 has 13 residues. Per the germline V gene, CDR1 is SEHNR and CDR2 is FQNEAQ (reference sequence). CDR3 in DNA: TGTGCCAGCAGCCCGGGGTACAGCTATGGCTACACCTTC. It encodes CASSPGYSYGYTF.